These T cell receptor beta chains were read from a single sample in a study of CD8 T cells in Susac syndrome. Using its own MiXCR run on the immunoSEQ multiplex PCR reads, TCRdb lists one record per CDR3 protein. The sample lists about 150,000 distinct CDR3 sequences, 85% to 95% seen once, with just over 0.2% in the top ten. Sequencing was performed on CD8+ T cells from PBMCs. These receptor sequences come from a human donor with multiple sclerosis. CDR3s include the opening cysteine and the closing phenylalanine or tryptophan. The D gene is left open where the match is weak. Where a row states a size, it is once, few, many or the class of an expanded clone; other rows omit it.

clone size,V gene,CDR3 length,D gene,J gene,CDR3 protein,CDR3 DNA
-,TRBV6-5,15,TRBD1,TRBJ2-7,CASSLTGGSSYEQYF,TGTGCCAGCAGTCTCACAGGGGGGAGCTCCTACGAGCAGTACTTC
-,TRBV27,14,-,TRBJ1-2,CASKVGRSDYGYTF,TGTGCCAGCAAAGTGGGCAGGTCGGACTATGGCTACACCTTC
-,TRBV9,14,-,TRBJ2-7,CASSVAGAGNEQYF,TGTGCCAGCAGCGTAGCAGGGGCGGGAAACGAGCAGTACTTC
once,TRBV9,14,-,TRBJ1-1,CASSAPAGNTEAFF,TGTGCCAGCAGCGCCCCAGCGGGGAACACTGAAGCTTTCTTT
-,TRBV9,12,-,TRBJ1-2,CASTTIGGGYTF,TGTGCCAGCACCACCATAGGGGGTGGCTACACCTTC
-,TRBV29-1,13,TRBD1,TRBJ1-2,CSAFEGTDYGYTF,TGCAGCGCCTTCGAAGGGACAGACTATGGCTACACCTTC
-,TRBV20-1,16,-,TRBJ1-2,CSAIKRDRTEPYGYTF,TGCAGTGCTATTAAAAGAGATCGAACAGAACCCTATGGCTACACCTTC
-,TRBV7-9,15,-,TRBJ2-7,CASSHEQRASYEQYF,TGTGCCAGCAGCCACGAACAGAGGGCCTCCTACGAGCAGTACTTC
once,TRBV7-6,15,-,TRBJ2-1,CASSLGGQANNEQFF,TGTGCCAGCAGCTTAGGAGGGCAGGCCAACAATGAGCAGTTCTTC
-,TRBV6-1,13,-,TRBJ2-7,CANTTQPHYEQYF,TGTGCCAACACGACACAACCCCACTACGAGCAGTACTTC
-,TRBV13,16,TRBD2,TRBJ2-5,CASSLGTSGAQETQYF,TGTGCCAGCAGCTTAGGGACTAGCGGGGCCCAAGAGACCCAGTACTTC
-,TRBV28,14,-,TRBJ2-1,CASSLMSLYNEQFF,TGTGCCAGCAGTTTAATGTCGTTATACAATGAGCAGTTCTTC
-,TRBV7-6,14,-,TRBJ2-1,CASSFRGVHNEQFF,TGTGCCAGCAGCTTCAGGGGGGTCCACAATGAGCAGTTCTTC
once,TRBV14,17,-,TRBJ2-1,CASSQGPPRGLNNEQFF,TGTGCCAGCAGCCAAGGTCCCCCTCGCGGACTCAACAATGAGCAGTTCTTC
-,TRBV7-6,13,-,TRBJ2-5,CASPLANQETQYF,TGTGCCAGCCCCCTAGCCAACCAAGAGACCCAGTACTTC
-,TRBV2,16,TRBD1,TRBJ2-3,CASNHPGQGIEDTQYF,TGTGCCAGCAATCATCCGGGACAGGGAATTGAAGATACGCAGTATTTT
-,TRBV18,12,-,TRBJ1-5,CASSATNQPQHF,TGTGCCAGCTCAGCGACGAATCAGCCCCAGCATTTT
once,TRBV20-1,17,-,TRBJ2-1,CSALPETTGSSYNEQFF,TGCAGTGCCCTCCCCGAAACGACAGGCAGCTCCTACAATGAGCAGTTCTTC
few,TRBV27,13,-,TRBJ2-3,CASSLSRTDTQYF,TGTGCCAGCAGTTTATCTCGCACAGATACGCAGTATTTT
-,TRBV29-1,16,TRBD2,TRBJ2-7,CSVEDASGGASPEQYF,TGCAGCGTTGAAGATGCGAGCGGGGGGGCGAGCCCCGAGCAGTACTTC
once,TRBV12-3/TRBV12-4,15,TRBD2,TRBJ2-3,CASTLSGGPPDTQYF,TGTGCCAGCACCCTAAGCGGGGGCCCCCCAGATACGCAGTATTTT
-,TRBV27,14,-,TRBJ2-1,CASRKGGLNNEQFF,TGTGCCAGTAGGAAGGGGGGGCTTAACAATGAGCAGTTCTTC
-,TRBV24-1,14,TRBD2,TRBJ2-7,CATRTTSGGYEQYF,TGTGCCACCCGGACAACTAGCGGCGGCTACGAGCAGTACTTC
-,TRBV7-9,16,-,TRBJ2-3,CASSFYRGFPTDTQYF,TGTGCCAGCAGCTTTTACCGCGGATTTCCCACAGATACGCAGTATTTT
-,TRBV4-1,15,TRBD1,TRBJ2-1,CASSNTGTGGNEQFF,TGCGCCAGCAGTAACACCGGGACAGGGGGCAATGAGCAGTTCTTC
-,TRBV27,17,-,TRBJ2-1,CASSLSRRGGRYNEQFF,TGTGCCAGCAGTTTATCTCGGCGCGGGGGCCGTTACAATGAGCAGTTCTTC
-,TRBV27,16,TRBD1,TRBJ1-4,CASSLWGRGLNEKLFF,TGTGCCAGCAGTTTATGGGGCAGGGGGCTTAATGAAAAACTGTTTTTT
-,TRBV9,15,TRBD2,TRBJ2-1,CASSATSGGYNEQFF,TGTGCCAGCAGCGCCACTAGCGGGGGGTACAATGAGCAGTTCTTC
-,TRBV9,13,TRBD2,TRBJ2-3,CASSAGVTDTQYF,TGTGCCAGCAGTGCGGGGGTCACAGATACGCAGTATTTT